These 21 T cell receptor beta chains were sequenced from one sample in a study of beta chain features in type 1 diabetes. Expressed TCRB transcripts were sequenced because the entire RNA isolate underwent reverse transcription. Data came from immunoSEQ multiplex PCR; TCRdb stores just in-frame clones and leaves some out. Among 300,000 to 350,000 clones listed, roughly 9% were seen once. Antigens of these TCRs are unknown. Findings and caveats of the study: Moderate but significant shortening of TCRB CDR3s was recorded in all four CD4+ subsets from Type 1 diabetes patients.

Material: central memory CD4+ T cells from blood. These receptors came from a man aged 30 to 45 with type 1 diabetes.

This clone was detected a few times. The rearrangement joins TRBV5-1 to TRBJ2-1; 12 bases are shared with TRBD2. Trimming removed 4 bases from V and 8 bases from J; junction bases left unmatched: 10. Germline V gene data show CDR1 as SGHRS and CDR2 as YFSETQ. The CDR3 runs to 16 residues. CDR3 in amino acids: CASSPRASGGAYEQFF. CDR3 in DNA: TGCGCCAGCAGCCCGCGGGCTAGCGGGGGGGCGTATGAGCAGTTCTTC.

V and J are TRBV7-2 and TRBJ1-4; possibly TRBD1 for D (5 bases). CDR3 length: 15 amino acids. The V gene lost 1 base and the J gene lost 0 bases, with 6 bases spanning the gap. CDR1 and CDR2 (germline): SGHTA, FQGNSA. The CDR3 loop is CASSLVTATNEKLFF. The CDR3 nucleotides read TGTGCCAGCAGCTTAGTGACAGCAACTAATGAAAAACTGTTTTTT.

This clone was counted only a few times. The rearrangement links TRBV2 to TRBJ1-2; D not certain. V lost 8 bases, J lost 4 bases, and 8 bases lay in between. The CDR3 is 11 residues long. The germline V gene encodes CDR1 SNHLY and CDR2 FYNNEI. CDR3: CASGGVYGYTF. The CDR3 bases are TGTGCCAGCGGTGGGGTCTATGGCTACACCTTC.

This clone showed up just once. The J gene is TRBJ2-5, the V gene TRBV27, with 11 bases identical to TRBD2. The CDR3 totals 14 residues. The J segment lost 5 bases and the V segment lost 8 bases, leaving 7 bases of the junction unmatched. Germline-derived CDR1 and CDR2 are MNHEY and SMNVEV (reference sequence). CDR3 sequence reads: CASQLAGVGETQYF. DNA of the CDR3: TGTGCCAGCCAACTAGCGGGGGTTGGGGAGACCCAGTACTTC.

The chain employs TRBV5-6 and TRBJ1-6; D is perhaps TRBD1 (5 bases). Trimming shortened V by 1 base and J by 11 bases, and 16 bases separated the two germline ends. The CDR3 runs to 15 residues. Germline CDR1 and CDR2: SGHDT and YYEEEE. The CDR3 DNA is TGTGCCAGCAGCTTGAAGGGCAGGGCGGATCCACCCCTCCACTTT. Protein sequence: CASSLKGRADPPLHF. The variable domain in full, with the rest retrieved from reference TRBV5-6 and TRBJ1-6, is DAGVTQSPTHLIKTRGQQVTLRCSPKSGHDTVSWYQQALGQGPQFIFQYYEEEERQRGNFPDRFSGHQFPNYSSELNVNALLLGDSALYLCASSLKGRADPPLHFGNGTRLTVT.

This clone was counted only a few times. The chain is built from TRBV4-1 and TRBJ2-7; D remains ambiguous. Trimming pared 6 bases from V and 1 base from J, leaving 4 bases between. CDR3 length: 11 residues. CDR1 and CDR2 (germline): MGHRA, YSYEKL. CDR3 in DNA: TGCGCCAGCAGTGATTCCTACGAGCAGTACTTC. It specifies CASSDSYEQYF.

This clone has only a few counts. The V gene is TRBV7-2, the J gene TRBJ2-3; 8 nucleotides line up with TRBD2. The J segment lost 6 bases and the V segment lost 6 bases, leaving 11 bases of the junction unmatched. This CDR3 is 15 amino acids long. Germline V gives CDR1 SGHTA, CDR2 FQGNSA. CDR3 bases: TGTGCCAGCAGTTATTCCTCGGGGGGGCCGGATACGCAGTATTTT. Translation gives CASSYSSGGPDTQYF.

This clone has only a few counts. The CDR3 DNA sequence: TGTGCCAGTAGTAGACTAGGGGGTGCCGGGGAGCTGTTTTTT. Its translation: CASSRLGGAGELFF. The chain employs TRBV19 and TRBJ2-2; D is perhaps TRBD1 or TRBD2 (6 bases each). CDR3 length: 14 amino acids. CDR1 and CDR2 (germline): LNHDA, SQIVND (reference sequence). Trimming shortened V by 4 bases and J by 6 bases, and 12 bases separated the two germline ends.

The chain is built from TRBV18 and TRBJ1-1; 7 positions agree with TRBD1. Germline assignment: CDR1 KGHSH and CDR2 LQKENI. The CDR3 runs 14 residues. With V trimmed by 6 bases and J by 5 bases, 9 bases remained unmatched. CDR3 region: CASSYRQGLTEAFF. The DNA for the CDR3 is TGTGCCAGCTCCTATAGACAGGGTTTGACTGAAGCTTTCTTT.

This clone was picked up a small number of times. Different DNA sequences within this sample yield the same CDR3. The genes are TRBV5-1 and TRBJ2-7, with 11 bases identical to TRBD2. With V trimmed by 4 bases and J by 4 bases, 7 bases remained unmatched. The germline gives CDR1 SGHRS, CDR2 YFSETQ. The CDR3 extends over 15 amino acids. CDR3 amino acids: CASSPTGTSGYEQYF. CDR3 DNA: TGCGCCAGCAGCCCCACCGGGACTAGCGGATACGAGCAGTACTTC.

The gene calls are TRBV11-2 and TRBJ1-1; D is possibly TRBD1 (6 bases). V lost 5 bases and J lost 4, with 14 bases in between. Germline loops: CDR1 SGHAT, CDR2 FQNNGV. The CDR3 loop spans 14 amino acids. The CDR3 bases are TGTGCCAGCAGCAATACAGGGTCGAGCACTGAAGCTTTCTTT. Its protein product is CASSNTGSSTEAFF.

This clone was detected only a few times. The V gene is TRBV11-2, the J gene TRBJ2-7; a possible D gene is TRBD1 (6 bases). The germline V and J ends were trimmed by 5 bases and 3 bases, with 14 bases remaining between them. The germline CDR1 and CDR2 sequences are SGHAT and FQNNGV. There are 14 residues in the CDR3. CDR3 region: CASSANSDSYEQYF. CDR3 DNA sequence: TGTGCCAGCAGCGCTAACTCGGACAGCTACGAGCAGTACTTC.

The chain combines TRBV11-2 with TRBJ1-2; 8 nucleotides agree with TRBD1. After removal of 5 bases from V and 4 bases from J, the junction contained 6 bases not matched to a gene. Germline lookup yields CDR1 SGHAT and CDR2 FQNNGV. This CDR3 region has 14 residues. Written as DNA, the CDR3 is TGTGCCAGCAGCCCGCGGACAGGGAGCTATGGCTACACCTTC. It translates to CASSPRTGSYGYTF.

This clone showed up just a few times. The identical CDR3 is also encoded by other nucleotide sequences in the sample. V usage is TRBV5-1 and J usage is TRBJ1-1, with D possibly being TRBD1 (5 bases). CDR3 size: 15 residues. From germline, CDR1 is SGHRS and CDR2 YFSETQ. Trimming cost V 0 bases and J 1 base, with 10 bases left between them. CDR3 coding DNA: TGCGCCAGCAGCTTGGGAGGGGCGGGGAACACTGAAGCTTTCTTT. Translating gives CASSLGGAGNTEAFF.

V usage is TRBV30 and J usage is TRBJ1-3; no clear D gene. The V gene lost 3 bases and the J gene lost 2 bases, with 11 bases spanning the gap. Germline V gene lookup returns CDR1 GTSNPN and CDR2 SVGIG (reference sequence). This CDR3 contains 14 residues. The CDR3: CAWSRGHAGNTIYF. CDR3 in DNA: TGTGCCTGGAGCCGAGGGCACGCTGGAAACACCATATATTTT.

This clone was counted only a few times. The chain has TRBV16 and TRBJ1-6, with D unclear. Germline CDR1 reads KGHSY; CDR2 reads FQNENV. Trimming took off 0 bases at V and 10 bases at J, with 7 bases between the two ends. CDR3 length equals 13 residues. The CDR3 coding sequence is TGTGCCAGCAGCCAATCCGGGGAATCACCCCTCCACTTT. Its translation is CASSQSGESPLHF.

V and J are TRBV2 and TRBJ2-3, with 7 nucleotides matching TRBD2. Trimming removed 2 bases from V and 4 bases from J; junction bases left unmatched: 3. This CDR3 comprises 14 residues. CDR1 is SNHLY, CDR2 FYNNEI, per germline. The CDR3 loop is CASSEWLAADTQYF. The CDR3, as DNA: TGTGCCAGCAGTGAATGGCTAGCGGCAGATACGCAGTATTTT.

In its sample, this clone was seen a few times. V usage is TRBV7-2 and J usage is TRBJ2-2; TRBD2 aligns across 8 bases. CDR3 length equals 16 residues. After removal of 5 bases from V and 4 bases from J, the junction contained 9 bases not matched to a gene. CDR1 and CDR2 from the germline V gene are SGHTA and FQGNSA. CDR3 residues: CASSPGVSGGTGELFF. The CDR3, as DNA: TGTGCCAGCAGCCCCGGGGTGAGCGGGGGCACCGGGGAGCTGTTTTTT. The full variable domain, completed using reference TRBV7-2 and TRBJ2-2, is GAGVSQSPSNKVTEKGKDVELRCDPISGHTALYWYRQSLGQGLEFLIYFQGNSAPDKSGLPSDRFSAERTGGSVSTLTIQRTQQEDSAVYLCASSPGVSGGTGELFFGEGSRLTVL.

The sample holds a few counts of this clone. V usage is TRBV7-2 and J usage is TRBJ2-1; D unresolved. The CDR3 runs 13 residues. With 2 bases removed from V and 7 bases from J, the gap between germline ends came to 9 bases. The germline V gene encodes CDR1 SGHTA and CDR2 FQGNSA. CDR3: CASSLILGNEQFF. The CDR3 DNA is TGTGCCAGCAGCTTAATCCTAGGTAATGAGCAGTTCTTC.

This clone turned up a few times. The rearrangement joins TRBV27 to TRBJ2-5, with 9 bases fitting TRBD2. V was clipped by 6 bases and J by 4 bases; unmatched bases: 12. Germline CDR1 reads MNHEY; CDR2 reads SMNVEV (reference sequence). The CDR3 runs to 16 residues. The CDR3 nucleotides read TGTGCCAGCAGGGGCGGCTGGGCGGGGGGGCGAGAGACCCAGTACTTC. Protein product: CASRGGWAGGRETQYF.

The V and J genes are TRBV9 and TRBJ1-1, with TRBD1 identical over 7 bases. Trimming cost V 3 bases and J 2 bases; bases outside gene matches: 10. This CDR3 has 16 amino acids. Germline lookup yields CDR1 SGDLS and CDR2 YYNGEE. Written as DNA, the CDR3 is TGTGCCAGCAGCGCGACAGGGCAGATCATAAACACTGAAGCTTTCTTT. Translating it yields CASSATGQIINTEAFF.